The source of this T cell receptor beta chain is a study of blood T cell repertoires in COVID-19. The assay was immunoSEQ multiplex PCR, and TCRdb's table has in-frame clones only and misses some. The profile shows 200,000 to 300,000 clones, about 89% of them singletons. The V gene's germline CDR1 is SGHAT and CDR2 FQNNGV. V was shortened by 0 bases and J by 4 bases, with 15 bases between the two germline ends. CDR3 length: 17 residues. The chain is built from TRBV11-2 and TRBJ2-2; tentatively, D is TRBD1 (5 bases). The clonotype comes from a man aged 40-50 years who had recovered from COVID-19. Sequencing used peripheral blood. The CDR3 sequence is CASSLDARQWFTGELFF. The CDR3 DNA is TGTGCCAGCAGCTTAGATGCCAGACAGTGGTTCACCGGGGAGCTGTTTTTT.